Listed here are 13 T cell receptor beta chains from one sample, sequenced in a study of blood T cell repertoires in COVID-19. TCRdb's table, derived via immunoSEQ multiplex PCR, lists solely in-frame clones and lacks some. The table records 380,000 or so clones, about 89% of them present only once. Sequencing was performed on peripheral blood. These receptors all stem from a man in his forties with acute or convalescent COVID-19.

The chain employs TRBV28 and TRBJ1-5; D is uncertain. Per germline, CDR1 MDHEN and CDR2 SYDVKM. CDR3 length equals 11 residues. V lost 5 bases and J lost 5, with 4 bases in between. CDR3 protein: CASSRDQPQHF. The CDR3 nucleotides are TGTGCCAGCAGTCGAGATCAGCCCCAGCATTTT.

The chain recombines TRBV7-3 with TRBJ2-1, with 7 bases lining up with TRBD2. The CDR3 runs to 15 residues. After removal of 5 bases from V and 6 bases from J, the junction contained 10 bases not matched to a gene. Germline V gene sequence: CDR1 SGHTA, CDR2 FQGTGA. CDR3 nucleotide sequence: TGTGCCAGCAGCCCTTTTGCGGGAGAGGGCAATGAGCAGTTCTTC. It yields the protein CASSPFAGEGNEQFF.

The chain carries TRBV2 and TRBJ1-2; weak D call: TRBD1 (6 bases). The CDR3 loop spans 14 amino acids. In germline, CDR1 is SNHLY, CDR2 FYNNEI. V was trimmed by 8 bases and J by 6 bases, leaving 19 bases between them. As DNA, the CDR3 is TGTGCCAGCGGACTTCGGGACACCGGGGATGGCTACACCTTC. This sequence encodes CASGLRDTGDGYTF.

The rearrangement links TRBV9 to TRBJ2-5, with D tentatively TRBD2 (6 bases). V was cut by 3 bases and J by 2 bases, with 14 bases left in between. In germline, CDR1 is SGDLS, CDR2 YYNGEE. This CDR3 is built from 15 residues. CDR3 DNA sequence: TGTGCCAGCAGCGCCGCGGGGAGCGGGCAAGAGACCCAGTACTTC. Protein: CASSAAGSGQETQYF.

This clone has only one observation. The chain recombines TRBV13 with TRBJ1-5, with D possibly matching TRBD1 (6 bases). Germline V gene sequence: CDR1 PRHDT, CDR2 FYEKMQ (reference sequence). The CDR3 sequence is 15 residues long. Between the trimmed V and J ends, which lost 2 bases and 9 bases, there was a span of 17 bases. The CDR3 protein is CASSLRVTGPGPQHF. CDR3 bases: TGTGCCAGCAGCTTACGGGTGACAGGCCCAGGGCCCCAGCATTTT.

This rearrangement joins TRBV27 to TRBJ1-1; 7 nucleotides line up with TRBD1. The CDR3 loop spans 16 amino acids. Unmatched junction bases numbered 10, after V lost 6 bases and J lost 0 bases. Germline V gives CDR1 MNHEY, CDR2 SMNVEV (reference sequence). The CDR3 region is CASSPREGAMNTEAFF. The CDR3 nucleotides read TGTGCCAGCAGCCCCCGGGAGGGGGCTATGAACACTGAAGCTTTCTTT.

The rearrangement joins TRBV19 to TRBJ1-2; 7 nucleotides line up with TRBD1. CDR3 size: 16 residues. Germline CDR1 and CDR2: LNHDA and SQIVND (reference sequence). J was trimmed by 2 bases and V by 3 bases; bases with no gene match: 9. The CDR3 DNA is TGTGCCAGTAGTATCCCGACAGGGAAGGGGAACTATGGCTACACCTTC. This gives the protein CASSIPTGKGNYGYTF.

The V and J genes are TRBV28 and TRBJ1-1, with 8 bases matching TRBD1. CDR3 size: 16 residues. From germline, CDR1 is MDHEN and CDR2 SYDVKM. Unmatched junction bases numbered 13, after V lost 5 bases and J lost 5 bases. The DNA for the CDR3 is TGTGCCAGCAGTCCTTACGGAACAGGGGGTGAAACTGAAGCTTTCTTT. This encodes CASSPYGTGGETEAFF.

This chain uses TRBV11-2 with TRBJ1-6; TRBD1 is a possible D gene (6 bases). Germline V CDR1 and CDR2: SGHAT, FQNNGV. This CDR3 contains 15 residues. The ends were cut back, 1 base at V and 10 bases at J, with 14 bases in the middle. The CDR3, as DNA: TGTGCCAGCAGCTTAGTTTCAGGGGAAAGATCACCCCTCCACTTT. Protein sequence: CASSLVSGERSPLHF.

The rearrangement joins TRBV11-3 to TRBJ2-1, with TRBD2 matching over 11 bases. J was trimmed by 7 bases and V by 4 bases; bases with no gene match: 6. Germline V gene data show CDR1 as SGHNT and CDR2 as YENEEA. The CDR3 contains 15 residues. The CDR3 reads CASSSPGTSGNEQFF. Here the CDR3 DNA reads TGTGCCAGCAGCTCTCCCGGGACTAGCGGAAATGAGCAGTTCTTC.

The J gene is TRBJ2-5, the V gene TRBV18; 8 nucleotides line up with TRBD1. This CDR3 comprises 14 residues. Per germline, CDR1 KGHSH and CDR2 LQKENI. With V trimmed by 2 bases and J by 4 bases, 3 bases remained unmatched. The chain's CDR3 is CASSPGQGGETQYF. In DNA form, the CDR3 reads TGTGCCAGCTCACCAGGACAGGGAGGAGAGACCCAGTACTTC.

This chain joins TRBV20-1 and TRBJ1-6; TRBD1 matches 7 bases. V lost 3 bases, J lost 7 bases, and 6 bases stayed unmatched. The CDR3 contains 14 residues. Germline V CDR1 and CDR2: DFQATT, SNEGSKA (reference sequence). CDR3 nucleotides: TGCAGTGCTAGTTTCCAGGGGGAAAATTCACCCCTCCACTTT. It specifies CSASFQGENSPLHF.

The chain employs TRBV7-2 and TRBJ1-6, with D possibly TRBD1 on 5 matching bases. Trimming shortened V by 1 base and J by 6 bases, and 10 bases separated the two germline ends. Germline V gene lookup returns CDR1 SGHTA and CDR2 FQGNSA. The CDR3 totals 15 residues. CDR3 bases: TGTGCCAGCAGCTTAGTTTACAGGTTTAATTCACCCCTCCACTTT. Its translation is CASSLVYRFNSPLHF.